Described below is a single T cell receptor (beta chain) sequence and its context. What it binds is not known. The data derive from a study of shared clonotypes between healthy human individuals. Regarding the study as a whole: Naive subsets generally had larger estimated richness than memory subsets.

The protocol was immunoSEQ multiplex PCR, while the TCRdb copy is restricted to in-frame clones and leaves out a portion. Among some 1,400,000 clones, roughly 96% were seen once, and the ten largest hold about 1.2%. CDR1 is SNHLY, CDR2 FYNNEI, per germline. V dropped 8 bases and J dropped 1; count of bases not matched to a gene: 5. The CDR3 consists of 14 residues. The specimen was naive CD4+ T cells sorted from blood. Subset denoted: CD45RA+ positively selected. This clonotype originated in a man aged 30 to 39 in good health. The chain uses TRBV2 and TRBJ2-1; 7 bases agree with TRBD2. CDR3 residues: CASVGRESYNEQFF. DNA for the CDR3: TGTGCCAGCGTCGGGCGGGAGTCCTACAATGAGCAGTTCTTC.